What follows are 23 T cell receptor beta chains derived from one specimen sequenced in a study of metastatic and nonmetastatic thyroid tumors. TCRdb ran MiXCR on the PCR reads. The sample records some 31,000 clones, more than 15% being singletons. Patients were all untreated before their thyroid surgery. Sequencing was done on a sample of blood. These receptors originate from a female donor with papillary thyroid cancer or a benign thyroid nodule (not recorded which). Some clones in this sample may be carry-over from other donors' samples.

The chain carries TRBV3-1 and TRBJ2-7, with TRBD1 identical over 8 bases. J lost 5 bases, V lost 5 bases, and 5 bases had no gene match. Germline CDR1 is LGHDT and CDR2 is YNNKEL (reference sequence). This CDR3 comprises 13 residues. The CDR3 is CASSSLDRDEQYF. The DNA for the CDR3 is TGTGCCAGCAGCTCTCTGGACAGGGACGAGCAGTACTTC.

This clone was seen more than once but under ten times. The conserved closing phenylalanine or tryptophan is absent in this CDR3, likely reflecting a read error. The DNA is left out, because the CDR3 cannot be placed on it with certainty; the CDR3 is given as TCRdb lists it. CDR3 sequence reads: CASSTGNRDWI. The chain employs TRBV28 and TRBJ1-1; the listed D gene, TRBD1, was not tested against the DNA. Germline assignment: CDR1 MDHEN and CDR2 SYDVKM. Inclusive of both ends, the CDR3 amounts to 11 amino acids.

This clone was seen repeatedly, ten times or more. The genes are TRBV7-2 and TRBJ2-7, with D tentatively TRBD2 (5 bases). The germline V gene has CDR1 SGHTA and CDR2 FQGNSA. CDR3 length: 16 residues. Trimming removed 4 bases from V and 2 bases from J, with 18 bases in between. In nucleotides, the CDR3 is TGTGCCAGCAGCTACGACGGAGGCGGAGCGACCTACGAGCAGTACTTC. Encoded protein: CASSYDGGGATYEQYF.

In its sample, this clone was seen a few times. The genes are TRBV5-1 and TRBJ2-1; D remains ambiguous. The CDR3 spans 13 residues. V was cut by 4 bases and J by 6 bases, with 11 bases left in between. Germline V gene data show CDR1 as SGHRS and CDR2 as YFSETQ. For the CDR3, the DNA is TGCGCCAGCAGCCAGGCATCCCGCAATGAGCAGTTCTTC. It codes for CASSQASRNEQFF.

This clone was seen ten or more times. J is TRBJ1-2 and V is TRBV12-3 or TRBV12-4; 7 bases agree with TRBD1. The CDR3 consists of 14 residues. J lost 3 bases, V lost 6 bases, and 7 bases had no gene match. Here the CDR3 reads CASSSIDRDYGYTF. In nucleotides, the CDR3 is TGTGCCAGCAGCTCCATCGACAGGGACTATGGCTACACCTTC.

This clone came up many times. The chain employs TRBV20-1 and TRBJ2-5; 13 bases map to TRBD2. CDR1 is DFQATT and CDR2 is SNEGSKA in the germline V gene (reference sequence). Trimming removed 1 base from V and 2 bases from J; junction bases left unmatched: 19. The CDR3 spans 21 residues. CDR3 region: CSARVVFPGLAGLAPQETQYF. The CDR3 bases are TGCAGTGCTAGAGTAGTTTTTCCGGGACTAGCGGGATTAGCCCCACAAGAGACCCAGTACTTC.

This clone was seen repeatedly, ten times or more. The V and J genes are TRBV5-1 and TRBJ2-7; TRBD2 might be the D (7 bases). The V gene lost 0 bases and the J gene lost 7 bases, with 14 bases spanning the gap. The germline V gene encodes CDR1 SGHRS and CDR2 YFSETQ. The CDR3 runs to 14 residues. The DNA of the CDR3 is TGCGCCAGCAGCTTGGTGGGGGGGGCGGTGGAGCAGTACTTC. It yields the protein CASSLVGGAVEQYF.

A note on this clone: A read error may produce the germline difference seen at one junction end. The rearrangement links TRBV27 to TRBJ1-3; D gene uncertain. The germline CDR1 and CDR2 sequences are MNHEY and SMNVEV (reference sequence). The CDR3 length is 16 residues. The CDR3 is CAISLSQVNSGNTIYF. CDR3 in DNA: TGTGCCATCAGTTTATCGCAGGTCAACTCTGGAAACACCATATATTTT.

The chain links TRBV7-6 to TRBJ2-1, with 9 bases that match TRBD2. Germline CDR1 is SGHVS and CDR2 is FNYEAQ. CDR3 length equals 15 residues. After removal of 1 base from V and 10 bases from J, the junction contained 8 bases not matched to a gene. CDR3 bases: TGTGCCAGCAGCTTAGAGGCGGGAGGGCCTTGGGAGCAGTTCTTC. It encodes CASSLEAGGPWEQFF.

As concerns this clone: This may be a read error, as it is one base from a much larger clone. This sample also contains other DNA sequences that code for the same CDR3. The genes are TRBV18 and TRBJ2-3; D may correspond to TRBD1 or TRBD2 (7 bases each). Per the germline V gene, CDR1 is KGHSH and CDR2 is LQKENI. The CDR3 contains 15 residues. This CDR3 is CASSPRRGGTDTQYF. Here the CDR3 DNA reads TGTGCCAGCTCGCCGCGCAGGGGGGGCACAGATACGCAGTACTTT. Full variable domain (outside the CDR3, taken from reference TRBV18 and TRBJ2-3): NAGVMQNPRHLVRRRGQEARLRCSPMKGHSHVYWYRQLPEEGLKFMVYLQKENIIDESGMPKERFSAEFPKEGPSILRIQQVVRGDSAAYFCASSPRRGGTDTQYFGPGTRLTVL.

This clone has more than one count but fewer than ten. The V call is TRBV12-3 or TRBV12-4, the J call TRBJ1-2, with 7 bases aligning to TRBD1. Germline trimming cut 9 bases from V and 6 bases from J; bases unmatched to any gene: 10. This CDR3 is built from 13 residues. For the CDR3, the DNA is TGTGCCAGTGTTAAGCAGGGGGTTGATGGCTACACCTTC. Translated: CASVKQGVDGYTF.

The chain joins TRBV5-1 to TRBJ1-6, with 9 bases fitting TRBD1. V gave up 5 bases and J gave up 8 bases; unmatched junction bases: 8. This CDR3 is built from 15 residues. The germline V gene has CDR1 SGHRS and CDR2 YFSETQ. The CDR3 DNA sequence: TGCGCCAGCAGTTCTACAGGGGGCCTCCATTCACCCCTCCACTTT. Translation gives CASSSTGGLHSPLHF.

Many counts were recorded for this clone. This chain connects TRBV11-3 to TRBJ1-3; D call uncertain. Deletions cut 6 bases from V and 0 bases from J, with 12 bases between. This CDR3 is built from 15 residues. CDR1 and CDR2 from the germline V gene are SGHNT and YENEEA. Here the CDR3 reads CASSRSLHSGNTIYF. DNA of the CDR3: TGTGCCAGCAGTCGCTCCCTACACTCTGGAAACACCATATATTTT.

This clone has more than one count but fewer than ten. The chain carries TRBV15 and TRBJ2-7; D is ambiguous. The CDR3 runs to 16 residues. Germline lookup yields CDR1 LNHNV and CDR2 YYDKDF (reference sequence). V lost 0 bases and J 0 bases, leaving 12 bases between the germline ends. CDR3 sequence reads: CATSRDVASSSYEQYF. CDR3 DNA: TGTGCCACCAGCAGAGATGTGGCAAGCAGCTCCTACGAGCAGTACTTC.

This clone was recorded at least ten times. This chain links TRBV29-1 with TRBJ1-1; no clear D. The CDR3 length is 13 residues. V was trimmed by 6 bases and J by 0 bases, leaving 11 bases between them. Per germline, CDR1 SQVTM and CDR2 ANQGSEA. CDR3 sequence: CSVNGLMNTEAFF. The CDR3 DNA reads TGCAGCGTGAACGGCCTCATGAACACTGAAGCTTTCTTT.

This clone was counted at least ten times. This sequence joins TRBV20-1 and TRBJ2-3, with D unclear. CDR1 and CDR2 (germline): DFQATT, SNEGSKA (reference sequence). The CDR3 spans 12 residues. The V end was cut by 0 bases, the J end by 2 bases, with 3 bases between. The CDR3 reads CSARDNTDTQYF. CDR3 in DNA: TGCAGTGCTAGAGATAACACAGATACGCAGTATTTT.

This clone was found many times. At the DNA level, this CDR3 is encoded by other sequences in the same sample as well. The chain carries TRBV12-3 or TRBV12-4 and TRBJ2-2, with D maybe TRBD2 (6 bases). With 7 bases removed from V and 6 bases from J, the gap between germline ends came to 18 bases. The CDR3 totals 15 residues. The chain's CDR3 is CASTAGIAGPGELFF. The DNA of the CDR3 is TGTGCCAGCACGGCGGGAATCGCGGGACCCGGGGAGCTGTTTTTT.

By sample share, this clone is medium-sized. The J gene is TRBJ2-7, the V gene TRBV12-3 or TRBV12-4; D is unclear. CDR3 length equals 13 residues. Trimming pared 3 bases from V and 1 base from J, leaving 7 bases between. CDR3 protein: CASSFDLSYEQYF. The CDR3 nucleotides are TGTGCCAGCAGTTTCGACTTATCCTACGAGCAGTACTTC.

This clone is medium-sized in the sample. The CDR3 DNA follows: TGTGCCAGCAGTTGGGATGACAGGAGCTATGGCTACACCTTC. It is translated as CASSWDDRSYGYTF. V and J are TRBV28 and TRBJ1-2; perhaps TRBD1 as D (6 bases). This CDR3 contains 14 residues. The V and J ends lost 4 bases and 4 bases respectively, with 13 bases between them. From germline, CDR1 is MDHEN and CDR2 SYDVKM.

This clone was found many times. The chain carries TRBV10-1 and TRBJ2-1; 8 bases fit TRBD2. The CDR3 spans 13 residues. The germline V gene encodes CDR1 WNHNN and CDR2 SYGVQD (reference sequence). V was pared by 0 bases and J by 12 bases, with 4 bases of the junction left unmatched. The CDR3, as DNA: TGCGCCAGCAGTGAGTCTAGCGGGACATGGCAGTTCTTC. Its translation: CASSESSGTWQFF.

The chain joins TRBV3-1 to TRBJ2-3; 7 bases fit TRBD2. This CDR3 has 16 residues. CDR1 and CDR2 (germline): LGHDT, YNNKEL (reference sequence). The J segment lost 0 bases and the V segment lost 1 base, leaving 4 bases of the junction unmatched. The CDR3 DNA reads TGTGCCAGCAGCCAAGTGATTAGCGGGAGCACAGATACGCAGTATTTT. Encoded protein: CASSQVISGSTDTQYF.

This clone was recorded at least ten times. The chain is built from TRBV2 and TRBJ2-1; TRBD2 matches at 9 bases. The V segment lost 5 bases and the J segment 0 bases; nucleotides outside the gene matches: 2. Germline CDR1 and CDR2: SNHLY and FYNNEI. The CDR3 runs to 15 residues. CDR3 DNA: TGTGCCAGCAGTTCTAGCGGGAACTCCTACAATGAGCAGTTCTTC. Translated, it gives CASSSSGNSYNEQFF.

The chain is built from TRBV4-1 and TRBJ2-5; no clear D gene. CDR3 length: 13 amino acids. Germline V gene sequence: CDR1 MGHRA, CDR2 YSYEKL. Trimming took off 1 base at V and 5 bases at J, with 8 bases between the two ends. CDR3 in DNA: TGCGCCAGCAGCCAAGGAGGACGCGAGACCCAGTACTTC. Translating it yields CASSQGGRETQYF.